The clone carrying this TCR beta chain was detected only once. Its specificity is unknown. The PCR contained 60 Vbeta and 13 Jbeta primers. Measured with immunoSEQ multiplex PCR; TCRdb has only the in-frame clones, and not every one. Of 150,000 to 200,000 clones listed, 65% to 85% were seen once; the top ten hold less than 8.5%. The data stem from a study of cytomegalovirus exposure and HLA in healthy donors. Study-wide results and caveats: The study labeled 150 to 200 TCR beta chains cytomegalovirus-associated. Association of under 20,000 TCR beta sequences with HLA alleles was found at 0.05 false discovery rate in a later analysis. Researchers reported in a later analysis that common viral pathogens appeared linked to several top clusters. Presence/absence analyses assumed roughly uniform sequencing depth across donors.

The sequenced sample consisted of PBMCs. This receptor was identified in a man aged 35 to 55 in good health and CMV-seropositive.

The CDR3 nucleotides are TGTGCCAGCAGCCAATTATCCCAGGAGACCCAGTACTTC. Its translation is CASSQLSQETQYF. This sequence joins TRBV16 and TRBJ2-5; no clear D gene. V dropped 1 base and J dropped 5 bases, with 8 bases sitting between them. The CDR3 is 13 residues long. The germline gives CDR1 KGHSY, CDR2 FQNENV.